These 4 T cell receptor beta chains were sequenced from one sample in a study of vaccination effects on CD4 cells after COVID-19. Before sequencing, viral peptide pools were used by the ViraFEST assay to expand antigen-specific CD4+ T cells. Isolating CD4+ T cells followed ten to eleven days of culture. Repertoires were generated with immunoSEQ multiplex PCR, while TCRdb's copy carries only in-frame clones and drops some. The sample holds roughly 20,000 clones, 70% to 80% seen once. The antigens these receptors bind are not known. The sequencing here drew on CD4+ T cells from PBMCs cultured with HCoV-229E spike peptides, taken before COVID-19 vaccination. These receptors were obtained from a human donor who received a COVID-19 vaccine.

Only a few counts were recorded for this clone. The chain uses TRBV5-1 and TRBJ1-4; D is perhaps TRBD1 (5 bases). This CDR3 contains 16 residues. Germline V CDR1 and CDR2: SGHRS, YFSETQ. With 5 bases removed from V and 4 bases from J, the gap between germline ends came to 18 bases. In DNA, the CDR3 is TGCGCCAGCAGAGGGCCCCGGGACGGAGATAATGAAAAACTGTTTTTT. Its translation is CASRGPRDGDNEKLFF.

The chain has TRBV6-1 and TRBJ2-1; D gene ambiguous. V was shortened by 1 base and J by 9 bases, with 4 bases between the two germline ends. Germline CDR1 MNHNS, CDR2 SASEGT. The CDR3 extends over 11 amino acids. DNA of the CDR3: TGTGCCAGCAGTGAAGTAGGTGAGCAGTTCTTC. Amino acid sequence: CASSEVGEQFF.

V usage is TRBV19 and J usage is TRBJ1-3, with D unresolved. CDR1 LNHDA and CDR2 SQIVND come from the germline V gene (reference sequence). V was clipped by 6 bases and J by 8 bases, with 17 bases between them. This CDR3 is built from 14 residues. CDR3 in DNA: TGTGCCAGTAGCACGACCCTAGTGGTCCACACCATATATTTT. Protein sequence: CASSTTLVVHTIYF.

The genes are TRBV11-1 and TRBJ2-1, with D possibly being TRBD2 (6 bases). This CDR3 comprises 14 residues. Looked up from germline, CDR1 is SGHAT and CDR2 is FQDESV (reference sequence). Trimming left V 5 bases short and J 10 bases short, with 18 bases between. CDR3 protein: CASSRDSPLKEQFF. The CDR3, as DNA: TGTGCCAGCAGCCGGGACTCGCCCTTAAAGGAGCAGTTCTTC.